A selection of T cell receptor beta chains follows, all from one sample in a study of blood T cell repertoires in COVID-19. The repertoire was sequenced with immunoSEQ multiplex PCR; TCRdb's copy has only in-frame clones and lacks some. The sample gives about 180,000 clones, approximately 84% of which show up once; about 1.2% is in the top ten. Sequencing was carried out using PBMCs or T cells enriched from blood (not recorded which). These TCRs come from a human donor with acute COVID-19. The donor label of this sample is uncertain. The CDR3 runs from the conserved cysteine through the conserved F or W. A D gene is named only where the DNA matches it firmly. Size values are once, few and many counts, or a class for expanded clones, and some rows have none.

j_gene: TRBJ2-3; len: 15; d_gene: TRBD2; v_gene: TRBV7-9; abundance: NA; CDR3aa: CASSLGRGGSDTQYF; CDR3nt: TGTGCCAGCAGCTTAGGTCGGGGGGGTTCAGATACGCAGTATTTT
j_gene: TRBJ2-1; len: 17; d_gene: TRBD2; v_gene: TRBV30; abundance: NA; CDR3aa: CAWSKTSGVYFYNEQFF; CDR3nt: TGTGCCTGGAGTAAGACTAGCGGGGTCTACTTCTACAATGAGCAGTTCTTC
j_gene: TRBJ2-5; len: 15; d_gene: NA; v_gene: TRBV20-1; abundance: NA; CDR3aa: CSASGAGDLQETQYF; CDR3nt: TGCAGTGCTAGTGGGGCGGGCGACCTTCAAGAGACCCAGTACTTC
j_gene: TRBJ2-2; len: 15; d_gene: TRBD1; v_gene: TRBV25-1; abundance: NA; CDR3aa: CASSELQGATGELFF; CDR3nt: TGTGCCAGCAGTGAATTGCAGGGGGCGACCGGGGAGCTGTTTTTT
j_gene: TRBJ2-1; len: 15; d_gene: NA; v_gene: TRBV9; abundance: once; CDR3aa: CASSLQGSSYNEQFF; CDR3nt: TGTGCCAGCAGCTTACAGGGTAGCTCCTACAATGAGCAGTTCTTC
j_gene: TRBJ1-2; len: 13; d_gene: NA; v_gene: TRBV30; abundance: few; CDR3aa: CAWLERANYGYTF; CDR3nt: TGTGCCTGGCTGGAGAGGGCTAACTATGGCTACACCTTC
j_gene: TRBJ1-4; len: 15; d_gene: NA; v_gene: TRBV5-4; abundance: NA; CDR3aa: CASSLSGQHGEKLFF; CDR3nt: TGTGCCAGCAGCCTAAGCGGACAGCACGGAGAAAAACTGTTTTTT
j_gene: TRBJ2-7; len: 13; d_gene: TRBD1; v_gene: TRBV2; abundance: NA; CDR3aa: CASWDRPPYEQYF; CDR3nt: TGTGCCAGCTGGGACAGGCCCCCCTACGAGCAGTACTTC
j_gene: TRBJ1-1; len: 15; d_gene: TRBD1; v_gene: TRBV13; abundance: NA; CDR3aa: CASSSGGGGRTEAFF; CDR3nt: TGTGCCAGCAGCTCTGGTGGAGGGGGCAGAACTGAAGCTTTCTTT
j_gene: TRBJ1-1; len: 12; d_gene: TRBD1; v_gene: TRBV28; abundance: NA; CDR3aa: CASSLGTGRAFF; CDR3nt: TGTGCCAGCAGTTTAGGGACAGGGCGAGCTTTCTTT
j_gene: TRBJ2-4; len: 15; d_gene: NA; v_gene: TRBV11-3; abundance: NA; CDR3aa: CASSLGRGGLDIQYF; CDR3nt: TGTGCCAGCAGCTTAGGAAGGGGGGGTTTGGACATTCAGTACTTC
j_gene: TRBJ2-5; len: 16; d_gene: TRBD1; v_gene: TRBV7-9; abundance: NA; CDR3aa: CASSGRDRGLRETQYF; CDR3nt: TGTGCCAGCAGCGGGCGCGACAGGGGGTTGAGAGAGACCCAGTACTTC
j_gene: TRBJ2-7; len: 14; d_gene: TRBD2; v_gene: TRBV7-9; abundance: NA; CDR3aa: CASSGGEGIYEQYF; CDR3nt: TGTGCCAGCAGCGGAGGGGAGGGAATCTACGAGCAGTACTTC
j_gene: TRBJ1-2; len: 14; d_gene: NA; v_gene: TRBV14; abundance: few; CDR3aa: CASSPGQFWNGYTF; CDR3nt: TGTGCCAGCAGCCCAGGACAGTTTTGGAATGGCTACACCTTC
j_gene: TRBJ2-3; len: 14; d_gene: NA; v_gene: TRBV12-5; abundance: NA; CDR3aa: CASGVSGDTDTQYF; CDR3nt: TGTGCTAGTGGCGTCTCAGGGGATACAGATACGCAGTATTTT
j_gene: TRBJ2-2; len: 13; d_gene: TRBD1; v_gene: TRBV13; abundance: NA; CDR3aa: CASSRQGAGELFF; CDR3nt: TGTGCCAGCAGCCGTCAGGGGGCCGGGGAGCTGTTTTTT
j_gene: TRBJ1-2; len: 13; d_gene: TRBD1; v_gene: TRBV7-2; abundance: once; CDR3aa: CASSVQGEDGYTF; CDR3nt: TGTGCCAGCAGCGTCCAGGGGGAGGATGGCTACACCTTC
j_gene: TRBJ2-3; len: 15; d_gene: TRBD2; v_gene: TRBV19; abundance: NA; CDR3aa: CASSIAAGRGDTQYF; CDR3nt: TGTGCCAGTAGTATAGCAGCGGGGCGGGGAGATACGCAGTATTTT
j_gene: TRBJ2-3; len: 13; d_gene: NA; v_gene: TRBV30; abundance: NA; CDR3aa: CAWSLSLGDTQYF; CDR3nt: TGTGCCTGGAGCCTATCCCTCGGAGATACGCAGTATTTT
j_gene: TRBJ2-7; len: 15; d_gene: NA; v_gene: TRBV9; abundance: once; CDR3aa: CASSVGSGSSYEQYF; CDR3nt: TGTGCCAGCAGCGTTGGTTCGGGGTCTTCCTACGAGCAGTACTTC
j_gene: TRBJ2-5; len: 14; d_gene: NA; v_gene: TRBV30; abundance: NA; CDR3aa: CAWSVTGAYETQYF; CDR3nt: TGTGCCTGGAGTGTCACTGGGGCCTATGAGACCCAGTACTTC
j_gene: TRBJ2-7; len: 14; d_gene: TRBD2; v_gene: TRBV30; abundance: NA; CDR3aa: CAWSGGGGRYEQYF; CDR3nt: TGTGCCTGGAGTGGAGGCGGCGGGAGATACGAGCAGTACTTC
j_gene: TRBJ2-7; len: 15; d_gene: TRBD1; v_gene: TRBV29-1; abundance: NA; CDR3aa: CSVQRGQGFDYEQYF; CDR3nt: TGCAGCGTTCAACGGGGACAGGGATTTGACTACGAGCAGTACTTC
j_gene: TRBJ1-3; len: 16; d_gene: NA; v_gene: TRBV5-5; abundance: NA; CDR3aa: CASSLKPGVPGNTIYF; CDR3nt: TGTGCCAGCAGCTTGAAACCAGGGGTACCTGGAAACACCATATATTTT
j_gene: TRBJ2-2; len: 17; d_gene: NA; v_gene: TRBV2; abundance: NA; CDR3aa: CASSEGGHIINTGELFF; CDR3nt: TGTGCCAGCAGTGAAGGTGGACACATTATAAACACCGGGGAGCTGTTTTTT
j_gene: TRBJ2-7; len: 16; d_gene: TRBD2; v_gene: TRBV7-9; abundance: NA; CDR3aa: CASSLGGAGRTYEQYF; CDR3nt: TGTGCCAGCAGCTTAGGAGGAGCGGGGAGAACCTACGAGCAGTACTTC